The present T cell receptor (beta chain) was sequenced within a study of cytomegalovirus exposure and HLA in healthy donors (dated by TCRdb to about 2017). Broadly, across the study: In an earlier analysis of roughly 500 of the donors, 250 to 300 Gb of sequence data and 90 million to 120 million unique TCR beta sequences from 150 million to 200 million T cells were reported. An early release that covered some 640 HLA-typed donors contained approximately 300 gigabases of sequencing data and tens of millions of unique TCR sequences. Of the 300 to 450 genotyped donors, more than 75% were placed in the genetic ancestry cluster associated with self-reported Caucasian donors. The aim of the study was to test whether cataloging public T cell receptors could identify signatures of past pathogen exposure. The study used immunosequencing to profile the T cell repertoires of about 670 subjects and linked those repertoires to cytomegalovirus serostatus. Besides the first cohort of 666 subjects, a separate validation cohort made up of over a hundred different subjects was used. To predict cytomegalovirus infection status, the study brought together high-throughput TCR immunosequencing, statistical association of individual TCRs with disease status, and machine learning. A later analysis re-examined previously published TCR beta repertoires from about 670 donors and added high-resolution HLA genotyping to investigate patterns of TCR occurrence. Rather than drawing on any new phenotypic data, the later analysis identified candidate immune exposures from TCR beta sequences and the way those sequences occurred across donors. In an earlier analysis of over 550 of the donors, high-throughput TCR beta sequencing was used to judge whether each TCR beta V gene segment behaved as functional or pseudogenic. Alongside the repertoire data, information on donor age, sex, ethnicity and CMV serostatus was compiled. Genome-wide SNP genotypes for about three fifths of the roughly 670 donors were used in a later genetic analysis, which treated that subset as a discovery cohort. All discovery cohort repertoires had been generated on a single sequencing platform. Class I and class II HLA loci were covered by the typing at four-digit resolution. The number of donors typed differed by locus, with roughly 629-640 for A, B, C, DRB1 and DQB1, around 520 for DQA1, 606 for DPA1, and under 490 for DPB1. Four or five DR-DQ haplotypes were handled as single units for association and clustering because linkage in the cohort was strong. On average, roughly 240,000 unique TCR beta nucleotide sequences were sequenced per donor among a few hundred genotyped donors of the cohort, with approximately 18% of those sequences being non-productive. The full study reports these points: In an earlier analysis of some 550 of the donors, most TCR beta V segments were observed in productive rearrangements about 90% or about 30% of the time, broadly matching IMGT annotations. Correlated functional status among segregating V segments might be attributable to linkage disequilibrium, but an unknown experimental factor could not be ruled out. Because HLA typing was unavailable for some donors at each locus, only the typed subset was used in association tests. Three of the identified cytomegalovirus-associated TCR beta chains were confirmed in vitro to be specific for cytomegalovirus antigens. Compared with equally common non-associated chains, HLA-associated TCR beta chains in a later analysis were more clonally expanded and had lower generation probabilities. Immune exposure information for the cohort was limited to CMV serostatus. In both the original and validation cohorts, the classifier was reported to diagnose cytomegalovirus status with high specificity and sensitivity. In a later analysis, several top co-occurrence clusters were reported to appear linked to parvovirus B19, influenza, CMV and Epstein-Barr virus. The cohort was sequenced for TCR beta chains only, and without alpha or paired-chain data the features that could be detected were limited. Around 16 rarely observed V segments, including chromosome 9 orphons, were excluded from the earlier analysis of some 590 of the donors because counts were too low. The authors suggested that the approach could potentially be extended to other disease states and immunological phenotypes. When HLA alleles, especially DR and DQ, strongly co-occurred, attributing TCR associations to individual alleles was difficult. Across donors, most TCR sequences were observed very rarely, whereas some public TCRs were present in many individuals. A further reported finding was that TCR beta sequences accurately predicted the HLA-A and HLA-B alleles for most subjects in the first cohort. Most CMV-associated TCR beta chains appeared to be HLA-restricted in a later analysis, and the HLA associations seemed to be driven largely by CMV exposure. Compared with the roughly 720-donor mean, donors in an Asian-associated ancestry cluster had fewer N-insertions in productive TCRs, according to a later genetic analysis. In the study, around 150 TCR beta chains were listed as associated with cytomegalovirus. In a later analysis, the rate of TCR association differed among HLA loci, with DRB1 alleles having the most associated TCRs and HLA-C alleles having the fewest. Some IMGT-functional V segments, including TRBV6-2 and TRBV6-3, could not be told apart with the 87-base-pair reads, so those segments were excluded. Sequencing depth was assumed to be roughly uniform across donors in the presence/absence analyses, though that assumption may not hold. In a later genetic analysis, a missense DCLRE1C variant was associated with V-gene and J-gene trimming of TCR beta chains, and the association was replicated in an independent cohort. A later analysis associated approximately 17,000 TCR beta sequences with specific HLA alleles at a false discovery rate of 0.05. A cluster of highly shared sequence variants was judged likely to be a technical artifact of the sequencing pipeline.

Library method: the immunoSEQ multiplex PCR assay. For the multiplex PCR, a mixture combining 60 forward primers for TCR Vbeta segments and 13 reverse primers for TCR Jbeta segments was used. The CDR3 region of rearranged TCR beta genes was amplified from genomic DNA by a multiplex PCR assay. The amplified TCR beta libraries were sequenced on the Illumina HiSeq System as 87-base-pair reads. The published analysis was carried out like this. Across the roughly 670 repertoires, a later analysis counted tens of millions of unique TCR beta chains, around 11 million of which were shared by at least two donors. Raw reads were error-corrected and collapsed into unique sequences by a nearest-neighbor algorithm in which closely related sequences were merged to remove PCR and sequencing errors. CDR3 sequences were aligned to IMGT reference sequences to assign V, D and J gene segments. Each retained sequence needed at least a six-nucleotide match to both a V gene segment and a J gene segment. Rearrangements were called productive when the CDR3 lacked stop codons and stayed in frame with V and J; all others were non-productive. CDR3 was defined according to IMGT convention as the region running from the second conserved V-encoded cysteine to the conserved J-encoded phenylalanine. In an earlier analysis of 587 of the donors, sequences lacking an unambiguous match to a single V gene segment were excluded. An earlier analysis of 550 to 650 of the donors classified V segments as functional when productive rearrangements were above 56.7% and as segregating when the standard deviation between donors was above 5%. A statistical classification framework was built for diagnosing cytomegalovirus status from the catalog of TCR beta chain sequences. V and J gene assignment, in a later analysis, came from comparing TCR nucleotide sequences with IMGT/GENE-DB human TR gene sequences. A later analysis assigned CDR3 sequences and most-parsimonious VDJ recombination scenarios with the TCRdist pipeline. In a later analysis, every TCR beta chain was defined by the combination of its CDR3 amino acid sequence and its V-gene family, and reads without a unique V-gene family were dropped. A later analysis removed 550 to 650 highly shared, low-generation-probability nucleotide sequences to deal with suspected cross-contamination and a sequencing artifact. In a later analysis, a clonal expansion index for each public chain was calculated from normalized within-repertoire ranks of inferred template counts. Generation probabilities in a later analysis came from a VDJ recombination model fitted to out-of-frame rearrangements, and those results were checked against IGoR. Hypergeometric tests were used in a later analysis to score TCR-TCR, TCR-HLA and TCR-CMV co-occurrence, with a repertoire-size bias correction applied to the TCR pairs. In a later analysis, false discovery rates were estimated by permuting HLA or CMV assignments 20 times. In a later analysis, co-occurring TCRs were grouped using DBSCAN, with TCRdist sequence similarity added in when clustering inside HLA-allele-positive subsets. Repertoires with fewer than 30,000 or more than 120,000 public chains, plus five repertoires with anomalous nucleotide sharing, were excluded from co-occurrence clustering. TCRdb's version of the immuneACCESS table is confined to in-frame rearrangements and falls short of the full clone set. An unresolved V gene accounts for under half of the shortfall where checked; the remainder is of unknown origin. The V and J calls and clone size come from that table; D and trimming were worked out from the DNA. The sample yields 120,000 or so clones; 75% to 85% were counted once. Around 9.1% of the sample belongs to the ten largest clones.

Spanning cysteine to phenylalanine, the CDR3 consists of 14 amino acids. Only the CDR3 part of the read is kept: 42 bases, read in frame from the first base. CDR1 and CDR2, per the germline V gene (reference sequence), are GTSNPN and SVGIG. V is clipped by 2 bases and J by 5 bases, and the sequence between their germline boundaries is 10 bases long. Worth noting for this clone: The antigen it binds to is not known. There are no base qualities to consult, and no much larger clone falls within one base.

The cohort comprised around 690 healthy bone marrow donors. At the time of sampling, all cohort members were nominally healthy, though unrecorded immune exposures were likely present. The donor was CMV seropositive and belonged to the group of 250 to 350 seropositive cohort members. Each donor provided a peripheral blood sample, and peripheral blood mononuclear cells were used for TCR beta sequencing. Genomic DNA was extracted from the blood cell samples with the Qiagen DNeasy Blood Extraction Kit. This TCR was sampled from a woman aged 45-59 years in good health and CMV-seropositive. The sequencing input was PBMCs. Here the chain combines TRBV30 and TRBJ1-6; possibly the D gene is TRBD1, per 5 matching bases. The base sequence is TGTGCCTGGAGTTTCCCGGGGGATAATTCACCCCTCCACTTT. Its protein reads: CAWSFPGDNSPLHF.